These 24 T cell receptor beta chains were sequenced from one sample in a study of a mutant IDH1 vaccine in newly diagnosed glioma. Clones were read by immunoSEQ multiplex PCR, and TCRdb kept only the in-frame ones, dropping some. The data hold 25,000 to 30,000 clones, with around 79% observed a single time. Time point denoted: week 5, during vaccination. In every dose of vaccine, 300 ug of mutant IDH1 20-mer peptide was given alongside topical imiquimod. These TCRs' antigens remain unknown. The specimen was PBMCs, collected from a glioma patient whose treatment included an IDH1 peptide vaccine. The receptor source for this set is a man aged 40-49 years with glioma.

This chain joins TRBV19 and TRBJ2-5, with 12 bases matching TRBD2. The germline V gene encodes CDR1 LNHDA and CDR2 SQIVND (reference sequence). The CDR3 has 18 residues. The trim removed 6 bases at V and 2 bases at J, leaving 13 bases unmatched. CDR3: CASSRGHGLAGHQETQYF. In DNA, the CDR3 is TGTGCCAGTAGCCGGGGCCACGGACTAGCGGGACATCAAGAGACCCAGTACTTC.

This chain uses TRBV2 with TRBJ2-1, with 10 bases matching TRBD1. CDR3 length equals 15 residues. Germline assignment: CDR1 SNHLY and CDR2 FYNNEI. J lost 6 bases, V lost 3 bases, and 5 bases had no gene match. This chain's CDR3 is CASSDLGTGANEQFF. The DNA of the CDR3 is TGTGCCAGCAGTGATTTAGGGACAGGGGCCAATGAGCAGTTCTTC.

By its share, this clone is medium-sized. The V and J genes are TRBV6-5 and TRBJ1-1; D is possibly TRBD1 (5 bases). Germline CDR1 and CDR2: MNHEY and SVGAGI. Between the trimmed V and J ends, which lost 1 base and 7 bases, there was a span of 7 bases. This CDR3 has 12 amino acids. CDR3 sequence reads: CASSYFQGEAFF. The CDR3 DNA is TGTGCCAGCAGTTACTTCCAGGGTGAAGCTTTCTTT.

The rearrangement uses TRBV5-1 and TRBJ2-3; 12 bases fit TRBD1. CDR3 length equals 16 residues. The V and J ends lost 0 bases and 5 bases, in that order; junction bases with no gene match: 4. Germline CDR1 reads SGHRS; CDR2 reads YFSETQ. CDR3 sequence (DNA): TGCGCCAGCAGCTTGGAGGGACAGGGGGCAGTAGATACGCAGTATTTT. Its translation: CASSLEGQGAVDTQYF. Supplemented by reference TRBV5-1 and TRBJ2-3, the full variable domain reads KAGVTQTPRYLIKTRGQQVTLSCSPISGHRSVSWYQQTPGQGLQFLFEYFSETQRNKGNFPGRFSGRQFSNSRSEMNVSTLELGDSALYLCASSLEGQGAVDTQYFGPGTRLTVL.

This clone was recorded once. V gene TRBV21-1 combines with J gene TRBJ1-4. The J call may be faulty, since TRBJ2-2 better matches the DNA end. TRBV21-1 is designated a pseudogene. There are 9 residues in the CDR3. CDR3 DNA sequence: TGTGCCAGGGGGGAGGAGCTGTTTTTT. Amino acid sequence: CARGEELFF.

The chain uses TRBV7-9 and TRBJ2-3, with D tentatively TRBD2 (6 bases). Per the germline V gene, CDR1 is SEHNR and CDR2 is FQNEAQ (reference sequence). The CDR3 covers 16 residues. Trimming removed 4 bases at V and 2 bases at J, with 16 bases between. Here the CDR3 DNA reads TGTGCCAGCAGCTCCCTTAGGCGGGGACCCACAGATACGCAGTATTTT. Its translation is CASSSLRRGPTDTQYF. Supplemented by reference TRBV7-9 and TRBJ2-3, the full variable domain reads DTGVSQNPRHKITKRGQNVTFRCDPISEHNRLYWYRQTLGQGPEFLTYFQNEAQLEKSRLLSDRFSAERPKGSFSTLEIQRTEQGDSAMYLCASSSLRRGPTDTQYFGPGTRLTVL.

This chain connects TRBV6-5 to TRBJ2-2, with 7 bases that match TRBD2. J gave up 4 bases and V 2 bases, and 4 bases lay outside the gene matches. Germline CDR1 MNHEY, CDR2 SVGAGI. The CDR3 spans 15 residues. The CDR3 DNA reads TGTGCCAGCAGTTACCAAGTAGCGGGCACCGGGGAGCTGTTTTTT. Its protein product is CASSYQVAGTGELFF.

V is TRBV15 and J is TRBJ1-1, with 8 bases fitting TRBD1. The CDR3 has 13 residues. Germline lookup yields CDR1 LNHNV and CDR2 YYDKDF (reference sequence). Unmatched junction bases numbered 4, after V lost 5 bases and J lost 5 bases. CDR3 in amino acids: CATSPGGRTEAFF. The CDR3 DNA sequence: TGTGCCACCAGCCCAGGGGGCCGAACTGAAGCTTTCTTT.

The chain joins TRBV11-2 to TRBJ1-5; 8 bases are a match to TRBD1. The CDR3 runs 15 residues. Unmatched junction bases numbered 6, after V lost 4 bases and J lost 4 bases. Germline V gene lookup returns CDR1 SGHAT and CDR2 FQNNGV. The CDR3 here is CASSSQTGENQPQHF. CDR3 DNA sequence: TGTGCCAGCAGCTCCCAGACAGGGGAGAATCAGCCCCAGCATTTT.

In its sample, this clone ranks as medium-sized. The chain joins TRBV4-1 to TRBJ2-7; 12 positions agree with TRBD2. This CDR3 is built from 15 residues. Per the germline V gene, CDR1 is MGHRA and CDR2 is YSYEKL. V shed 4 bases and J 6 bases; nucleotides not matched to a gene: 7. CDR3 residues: CASSLPLAGGGEQYF. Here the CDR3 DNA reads TGCGCCAGCAGCCTTCCACTAGCGGGAGGTGGCGAGCAGTACTTC.

CDR3 in DNA: TGCAGCGTCTCCCGGGGTGGGGGCAATCAGCCCCAGCATTTT. As protein: CSVSRGGGNQPQHF. The J gene is TRBJ1-5, the V gene TRBV29-1; no definite D call. CDR1 is SQVTM and CDR2 is ANQGSEA in the germline V gene. CDR3 length: 14 amino acids. Trimming left V 6 bases short and J 2 bases short, with 14 bases between.

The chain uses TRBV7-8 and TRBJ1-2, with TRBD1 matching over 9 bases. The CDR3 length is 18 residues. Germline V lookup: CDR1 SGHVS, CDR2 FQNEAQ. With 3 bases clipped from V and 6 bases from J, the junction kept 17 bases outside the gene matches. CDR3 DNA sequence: TGTGCCAGCAGCTTGGGGGGACAGGGTGCAAAAAAAGGGCATGGCTACACCTTC. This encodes CASSLGGQGAKKGHGYTF.

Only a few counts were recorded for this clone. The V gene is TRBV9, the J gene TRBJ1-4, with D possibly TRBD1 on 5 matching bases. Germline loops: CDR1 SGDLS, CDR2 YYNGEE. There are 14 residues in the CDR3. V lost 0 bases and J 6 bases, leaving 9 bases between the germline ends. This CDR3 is CASSVARADEKLFF. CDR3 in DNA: TGTGCCAGCAGCGTAGCCAGGGCTGATGAAAAACTGTTTTTT.

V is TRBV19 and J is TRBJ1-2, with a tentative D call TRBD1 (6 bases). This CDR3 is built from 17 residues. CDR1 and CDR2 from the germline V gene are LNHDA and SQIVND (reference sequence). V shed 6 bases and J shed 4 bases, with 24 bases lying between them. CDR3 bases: TGTGCCAGTAGAAACGCCCCTACAGGGAATTCCGCCTATGGCTACACCTTC. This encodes CASRNAPTGNSAYGYTF.

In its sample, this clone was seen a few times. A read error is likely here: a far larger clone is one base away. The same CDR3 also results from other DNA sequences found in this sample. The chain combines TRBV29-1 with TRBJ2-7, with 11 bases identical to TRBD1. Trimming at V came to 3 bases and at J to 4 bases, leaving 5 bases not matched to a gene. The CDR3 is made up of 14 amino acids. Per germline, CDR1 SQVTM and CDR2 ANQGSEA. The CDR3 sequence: CSVEGGDRGYEQYF. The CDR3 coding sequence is TGCAGCGTTGAGGGGGGGGACAGGGGGTACGAGCAGTACTTC.

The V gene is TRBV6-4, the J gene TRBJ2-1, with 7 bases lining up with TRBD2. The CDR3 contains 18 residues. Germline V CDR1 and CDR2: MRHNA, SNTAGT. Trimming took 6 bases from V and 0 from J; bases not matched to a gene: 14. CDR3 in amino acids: CASSDRFGRESSYNEQFF. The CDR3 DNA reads TGTGCCAGCAGCGATCGTTTTGGGAGGGAAAGCTCCTACAATGAGCAGTTCTTC.

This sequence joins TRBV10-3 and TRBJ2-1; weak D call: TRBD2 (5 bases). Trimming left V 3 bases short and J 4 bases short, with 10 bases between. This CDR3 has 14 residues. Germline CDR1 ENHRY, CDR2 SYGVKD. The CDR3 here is CAISETPGYNEQFF. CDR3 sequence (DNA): TGTGCCATCAGTGAAACCCCGGGGTACAATGAGCAGTTCTTC.

CDR3 amino acids: CASRRTSSYNEQFF. DNA of the CDR3: TGTGCCAGCAGAAGGACTAGCTCCTACAATGAGCAGTTCTTC. The genes are TRBV6-5 and TRBJ2-1, with 7 bases identical to TRBD2. This CDR3 is 14 amino acids long. V gave up 6 bases and J gave up 0 bases; unmatched junction bases: 2. Germline V gives CDR1 MNHEY, CDR2 SVGAGI.

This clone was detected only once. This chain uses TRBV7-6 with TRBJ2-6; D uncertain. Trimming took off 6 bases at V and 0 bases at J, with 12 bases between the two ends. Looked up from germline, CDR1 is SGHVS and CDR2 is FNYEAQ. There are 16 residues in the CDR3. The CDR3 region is CASSSARPSGANVLTF. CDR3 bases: TGTGCCAGCAGTTCCGCACGGCCCTCTGGGGCCAACGTCCTGACTTTC.

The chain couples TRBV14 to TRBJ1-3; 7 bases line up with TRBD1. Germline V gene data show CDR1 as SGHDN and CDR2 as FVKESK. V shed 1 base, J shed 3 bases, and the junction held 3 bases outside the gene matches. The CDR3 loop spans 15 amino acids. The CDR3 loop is CASSQGQGYGNTIYF. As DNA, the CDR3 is TGTGCCAGCAGCCAAGGACAGGGTTATGGAAACACCATATATTTT.

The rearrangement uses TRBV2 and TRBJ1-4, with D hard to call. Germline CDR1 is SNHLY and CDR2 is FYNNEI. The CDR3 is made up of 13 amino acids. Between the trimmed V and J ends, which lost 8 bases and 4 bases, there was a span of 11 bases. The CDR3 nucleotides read TGTGCCAGCGGGGAGTTGCATAATGAAAAACTGTTTTTT. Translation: CASGELHNEKLFF.

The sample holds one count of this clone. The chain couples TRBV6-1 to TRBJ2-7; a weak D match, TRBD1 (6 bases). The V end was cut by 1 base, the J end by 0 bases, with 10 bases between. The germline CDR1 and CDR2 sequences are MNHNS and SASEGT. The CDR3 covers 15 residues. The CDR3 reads CASSEGTASSYEQYV. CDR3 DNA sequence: TGTGCCAGCAGTGAAGGGACAGCGAGCTCCTACGAGCAGTACGTC.

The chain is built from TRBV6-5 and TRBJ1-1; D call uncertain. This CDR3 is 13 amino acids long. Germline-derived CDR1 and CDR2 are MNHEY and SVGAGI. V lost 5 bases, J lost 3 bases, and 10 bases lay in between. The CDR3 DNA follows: TGTGCCAGCAGTCAAGGGAAGTACACTGAAGCTTTCTTT. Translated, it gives CASSQGKYTEAFF.

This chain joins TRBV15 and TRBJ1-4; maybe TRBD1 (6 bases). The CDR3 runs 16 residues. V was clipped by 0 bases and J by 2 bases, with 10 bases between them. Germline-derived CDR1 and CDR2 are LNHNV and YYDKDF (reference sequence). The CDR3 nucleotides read TGTGCCACCAGCAGAGATCAAGGGGGTACTAATGAAAAACTGTTTTTT. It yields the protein CATSRDQGGTNEKLFF.